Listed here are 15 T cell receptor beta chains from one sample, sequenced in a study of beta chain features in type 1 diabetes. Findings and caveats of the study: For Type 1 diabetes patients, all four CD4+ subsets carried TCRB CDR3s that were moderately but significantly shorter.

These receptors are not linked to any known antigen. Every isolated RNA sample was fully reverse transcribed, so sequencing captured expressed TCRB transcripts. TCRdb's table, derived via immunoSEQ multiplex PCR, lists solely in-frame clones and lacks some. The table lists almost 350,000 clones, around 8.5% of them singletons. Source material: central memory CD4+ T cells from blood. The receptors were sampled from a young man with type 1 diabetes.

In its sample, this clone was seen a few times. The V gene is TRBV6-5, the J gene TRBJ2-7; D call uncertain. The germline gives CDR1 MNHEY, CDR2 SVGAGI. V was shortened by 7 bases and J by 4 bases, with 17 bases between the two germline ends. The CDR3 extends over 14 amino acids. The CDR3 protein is CASNLGPEAYEQYF. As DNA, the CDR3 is TGTGCCAGCAATTTAGGCCCAGAAGCTTACGAGCAGTACTTC.

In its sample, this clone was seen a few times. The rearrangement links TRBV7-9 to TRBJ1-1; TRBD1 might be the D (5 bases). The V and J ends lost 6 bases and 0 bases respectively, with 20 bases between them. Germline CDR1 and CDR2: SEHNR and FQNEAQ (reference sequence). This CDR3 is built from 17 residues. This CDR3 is CASSSPPAGLLNTEAFF. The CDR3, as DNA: TGTGCCAGCAGTTCTCCTCCGGCAGGGCTTTTGAACACTGAAGCTTTCTTT.

The CDR3 nucleotides read TGTGCCAGCAGTTCGAGCAGTTACACAGATACGCAGTATTTT. Translation gives CASSSSSYTDTQYF. The chain is built from TRBV28 and TRBJ2-3; D gene uncertain. The CDR3 totals 14 residues. Germline values: CDR1 MDHEN, CDR2 SYDVKM. The V and J ends lost 4 bases and 2 bases respectively, with 10 bases between them.

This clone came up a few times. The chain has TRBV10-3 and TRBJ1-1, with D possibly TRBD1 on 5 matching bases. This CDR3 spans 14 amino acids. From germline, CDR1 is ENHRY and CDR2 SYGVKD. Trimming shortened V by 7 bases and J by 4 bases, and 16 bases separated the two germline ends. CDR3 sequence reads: CAIKGRDEGTEAFF. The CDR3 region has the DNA TGTGCCATCAAAGGGAGGGACGAGGGCACTGAAGCTTTCTTT.

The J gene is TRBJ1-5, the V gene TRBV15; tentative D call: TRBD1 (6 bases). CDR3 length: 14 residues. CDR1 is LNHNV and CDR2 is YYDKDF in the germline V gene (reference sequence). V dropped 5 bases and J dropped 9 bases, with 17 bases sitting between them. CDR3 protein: CATSARGASAPQHF. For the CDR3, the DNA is TGTGCCACCAGCGCGAGGGGGGCGTCGGCGCCCCAGCATTTT.

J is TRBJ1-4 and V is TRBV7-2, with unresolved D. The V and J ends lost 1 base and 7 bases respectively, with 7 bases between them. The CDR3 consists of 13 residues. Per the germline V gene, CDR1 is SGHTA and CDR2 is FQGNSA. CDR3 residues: CASSLGQAEKLFF. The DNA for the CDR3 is TGTGCCAGCAGCTTAGGCCAGGCTGAAAAACTGTTTTTT. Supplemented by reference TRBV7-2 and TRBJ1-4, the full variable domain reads GAGVSQSPSNKVTEKGKDVELRCDPISGHTALYWYRQSLGQGLEFLIYFQGNSAPDKSGLPSDRFSAERTGGSVSTLTIQRTQQEDSAVYLCASSLGQAEKLFFGSGTQLSVL.

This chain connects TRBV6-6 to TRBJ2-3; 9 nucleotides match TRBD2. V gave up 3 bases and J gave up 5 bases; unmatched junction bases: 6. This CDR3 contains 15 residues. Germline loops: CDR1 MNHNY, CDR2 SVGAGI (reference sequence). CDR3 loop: CASSYSGGGKDTQYF. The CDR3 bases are TGTGCCAGCAGTTATAGCGGGGGAGGGAAAGATACGCAGTATTTT.

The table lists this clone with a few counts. The DNA of the CDR3 is TGTGCCAGCAGCCCCGAGGGCCCCGAGGGATATGGCTACACCTTC. Protein sequence: CASSPEGPEGYGYTF. The V and J genes are TRBV5-6 and TRBJ1-2; unclear D gene. From germline, CDR1 is SGHDT and CDR2 YYEEEE. Trimming stripped 4 bases from V and 5 bases from J, with 18 bases between. This CDR3 has 15 residues.

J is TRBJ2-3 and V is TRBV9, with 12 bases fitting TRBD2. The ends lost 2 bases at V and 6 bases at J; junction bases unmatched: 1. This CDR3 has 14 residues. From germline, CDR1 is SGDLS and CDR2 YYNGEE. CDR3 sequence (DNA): TGTGCCAGCAGCGTTACTAGCGGGGGGGATACGCAGTATTTT. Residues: CASSVTSGGDTQYF.

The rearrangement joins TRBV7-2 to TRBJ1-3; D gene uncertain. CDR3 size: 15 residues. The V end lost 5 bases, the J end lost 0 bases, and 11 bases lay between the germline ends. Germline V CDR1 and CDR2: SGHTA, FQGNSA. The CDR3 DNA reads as TGTGCCAGCAGCCCAATCGTTTCCTCTGGAAACACCATATATTTT. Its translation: CASSPIVSSGNTIYF. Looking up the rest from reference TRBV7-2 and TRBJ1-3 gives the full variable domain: GAGVSQSPSNKVTEKGKDVELRCDPISGHTALYWYRQSLGQGLEFLIYFQGNSAPDKSGLPSDRFSAERTGGSVSTLTIQRTQQEDSAVYLCASSPIVSSGNTIYFGEGSWLTVV.

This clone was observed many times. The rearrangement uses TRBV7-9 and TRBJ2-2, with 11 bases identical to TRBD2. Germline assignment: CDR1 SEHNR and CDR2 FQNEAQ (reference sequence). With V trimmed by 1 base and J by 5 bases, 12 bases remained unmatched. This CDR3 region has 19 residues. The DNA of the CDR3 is TGTGCCAGCAGCTTAGTTCGGCTAGCGGGGGGCCTGAGGACCGGGGAGCTGTTTTTT. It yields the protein CASSLVRLAGGLRTGELFF.

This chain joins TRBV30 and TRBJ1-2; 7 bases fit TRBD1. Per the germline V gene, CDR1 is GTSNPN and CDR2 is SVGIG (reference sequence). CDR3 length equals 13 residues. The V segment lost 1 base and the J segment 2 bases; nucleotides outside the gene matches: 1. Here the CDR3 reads CAWSGTGNYGYTF. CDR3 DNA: TGTGCCTGGAGTGGGACAGGCAACTATGGCTACACCTTC.

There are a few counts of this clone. This CDR3 is CASSELYIQYF. CDR3 sequence (DNA): TGTGCCAGCAGTGAATTGTACATTCAGTACTTC. V is TRBV6-1 and J is TRBJ2-4; D uncertain. The ends were cut back, 2 bases at V and 8 bases at J, with 4 bases in the middle. Germline V gives CDR1 MNHNS, CDR2 SASEGT. CDR3 size: 11 residues.

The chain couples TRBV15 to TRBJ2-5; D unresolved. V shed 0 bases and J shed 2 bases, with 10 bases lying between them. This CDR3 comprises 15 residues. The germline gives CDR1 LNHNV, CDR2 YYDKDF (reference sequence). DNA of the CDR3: TGTGCCACCAGCAGAGATCCCACGAGTCAAGAGACCCAGTACTTC. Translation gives CATSRDPTSQETQYF.

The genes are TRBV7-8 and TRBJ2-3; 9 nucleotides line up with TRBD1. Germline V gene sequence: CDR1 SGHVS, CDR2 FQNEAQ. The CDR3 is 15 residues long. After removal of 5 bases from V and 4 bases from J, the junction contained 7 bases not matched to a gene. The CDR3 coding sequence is TGTGCCAGCAGCATTAGGGGGGACAGGGCAGATACGCAGTATTTT. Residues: CASSIRGDRADTQYF.